This T cell receptor (beta chain) was recorded in a study of human T cells and chemical hapten exposure. Time point given: patch test 1, 2 weeks after DPC sensitization. Treatment: therapeutic diphenylcyclopropenone sensitization with weekly scalp DPC. Trimming removed 0 bases at V and 4 bases at J, with 9 bases between. This CDR3 comprises 13 residues. Germline lookup yields CDR1 SQVTM and CDR2 ANQGSEA. From the RACE reads, TCRdb called clonotypes with MiXCR, one entry per CDR3 protein. The sample consists of 370,000 or so distinct CDR3 sequences, about 4.4% of them appearing once. The starting material was whole blood, obtained in connection with sensitization to the hapten diphenylcyclopropenone (DPC). This chain joins TRBV29-1 and TRBJ1-2; D is undetermined. The receptor was isolated from a woman in her forties or fifties with alopecia areata. Some clones in this sample may be carry-over from other donors' samples. Written as DNA, the CDR3 is TGCAGCGTTGAAGATCAGGCGGGCTATGGCTACACCTTC. Translation gives CSVEDQAGYGYTF. The whole variable domain, filled in from reference TRBV29-1 and TRBJ1-2, reads SAVISQKPSRDICQRGTSLTIQCQVDSQVTMMFWYRQQPGQSLTLIATANQGSEATYESGFVIDKFPISRPNLTFSTLTVSNMSPEDSSIYLCSVEDQAGYGYTFGSGTRLTVV.